This TCR beta chain was sequenced in a study of blood T cell repertoires in COVID-19. The CDR3 has 12 residues. The V gene's germline CDR1 is SGHNT and CDR2 YYREEE (reference sequence). The V end lost 4 bases, the J end lost 6 bases, and 11 bases lay between the germline ends. TCRdb's table, derived via immunoSEQ multiplex PCR, lists solely in-frame clones and lacks some. The sample carries approximately 230,000 clones, around 84% recorded once. The sequence was collected from a man aged 25-45 years with active or convalescent COVID-19. Sequencing was performed on peripheral blood. The rearrangement joins TRBV5-4 to TRBJ2-7, with a possible D match to TRBD2 (6 bases). This CDR3 reads CASSPPRGEQYF. As DNA, the CDR3 is TGTGCCAGCAGCCCGCCGCGGGGCGAGCAGTACTTC.